One T cell receptor (beta chain) is described in this entry. Its antigen is not known. The sample comes from a study of cytomegalovirus exposure and HLA in healthy donors. Across the whole study: The same platform was used for the 110 or so validation repertoires as for the roughly 700 first-cohort repertoires, as reported in a later analysis.

This CDR3 comprises 15 residues. V dropped 3 bases and J dropped 0 bases, with 10 bases sitting between them. The V gene's germline CDR1 is MDHEN and CDR2 SYDVKM. Whole-study results and caveats: The dataset shows that most TCR sequences were rare, while some public TCRs occurred in many donors. Later, an analysis found that TCR clusters from the first cohort tended to co-occur in the roughly 130 validation repertoires. A classifier reportedly called cytomegalovirus status with high sensitivity and specificity.

The method was immunoSEQ multiplex PCR; TCRdb's version includes in-frame clones alone and lacks a portion of them. In the table there are roughly 70,000 clones, roughly 94% of which are singletons. This receptor was taken from a man aged 18 to 29 in good health and CMV-seropositive. The genes are TRBV28 and TRBJ2-3; unclear D gene. Sequenced: PBMCs. CDR3 amino acids: CASSFSQSSTDTQYF. The CDR3 DNA reads as TGTGCCAGCAGTTTTAGCCAGTCTAGCACAGATACGCAGTATTTT.